The T cell receptor beta chain under discussion was sequenced for a study of tumor-infiltrating lymphocytes in primary liver carcinoma. About the research overall: Samples returned roughly 3.5 to 7.13 million productive TCRbeta reads each. Read depth did not differ significantly between tissue types. Study observations and caveats: Whereas tumor region pairs overlapped more, tumor-adjacent and tumor-blood pairs overlapped less. Owing to bulk unsorted samples, no comparison was made between CD4+ and CD8+ repertoires.

The V gene's germline CDR1 is MNHNS and CDR2 SASEGT. This CDR3 has 15 residues. Germline DNA was also extracted, and blood RNA was taken from unsorted whole blood. On this clonotype itself: What it binds is unknown. A much larger clone sits a single nucleotide away, making a read error possible.

Constant-region priming of 500 ng total RNA yielded TCR beta cDNA. Each TCR beta library was derived from three nested multiplex PCR rounds that employed slightly modified ARM-PCR. A C-beta reverse primer and TRBV1-TRBV30 forward primers served in each of the first two PCR rounds, at 9 to 10 cycles apiece. Using its own MiXCR run on the multiplex PCR reads, TCRdb lists one record per CDR3 protein. The sample has fewer than 400,000 distinct CDR3 sequences, 50% to 60% seen once. Material: peripheral blood. The rearrangement joins TRBV6-1 to TRBJ2-5; D not resolved. This TCR derives from a woman younger than 45 with primary liver carcinoma and hepatitis B virus infection. CDR3 region: CVSSEARRRIETQYF. In nucleotides, the CDR3 is TGTGTCAGCAGTGAAGCGAGAAGGCGGATAGAGACCCAGTACTTC.